One sample yielded the 20 T cell receptor beta chains listed below, sequenced in a study of T cell responses to AZD1222 COVID-19 vaccine. Method: immunoSEQ multiplex PCR; TCRdb's copy keeps in-frame clones and lacks some. The table includes about 90,000 clones, approximately 91% detected once. This specimen was peripheral blood, taken 28 days after the second AZD1222 dose. These receptor sequences come from an adult who received the AZD1222 COVID-19 vaccine.

The J gene is TRBJ1-2, the V gene TRBV2; D may be TRBD1 (6 bases). The V gene lost 7 bases and the J gene lost 0 bases, with 15 bases spanning the gap. Germline values: CDR1 SNHLY, CDR2 FYNNEI. The CDR3 is 15 residues long. The CDR3 reads CASIGTWTANYGYTF. The CDR3 DNA is TGTGCCAGCATAGGAACCTGGACAGCTAACTATGGCTACACCTTC.

This clone was detected once. The chain has TRBV18 and TRBJ1-1; D perhaps matches TRBD1 (5 bases). Germline CDR1 and CDR2: KGHSH and LQKENI. CDR3 size: 14 residues. The ends were cut back, 2 bases at V and 4 bases at J, with 11 bases in the middle. CDR3 protein: CASSPFDSPTEAFF. The CDR3 DNA is TGTGCCAGCTCACCATTTGACAGCCCCACTGAAGCTTTCTTT. The complete variable domain, with remaining parts taken from reference TRBV18 and TRBJ1-1, reads NAGVMQNPRHLVRRRGQEARLRCSPMKGHSHVYWYRQLPEEGLKFMVYLQKENIIDESGMPKERFSAEFPKEGPSILRIQQVVRGDSAAYFCASSPFDSPTEAFFGQGTRLTVV.

This rearrangement joins TRBV6-5 to TRBJ1-4; TRBD1 matches 7 bases. Germline CDR1 reads MNHEY; CDR2 reads SVGAGI. This CDR3 is built from 13 residues. Trimming took 6 bases from V and 3 from J; bases not matched to a gene: 1. For the CDR3, the DNA is TGTGCCAGCAGCGACAGGGCTAATGAAAAACTGTTTTTT. This encodes CASSDRANEKLFF.

The rearrangement links TRBV6-5 to TRBJ1-3, with D tentatively TRBD1 (5 bases). Germline-derived CDR1 and CDR2 are MNHEY and SVGAGI. The CDR3 runs 14 residues. V lost 2 bases to trimming and J lost 8 bases, with 13 bases between them. The CDR3 DNA is TGTGCCAGCAGTTACGGCCAGGGTATGGACACCATATATTTT. It is translated as CASSYGQGMDTIYF.

The V gene is TRBV7-9, the J gene TRBJ1-5, with D unresolved. Germline assignment: CDR1 SEHNR and CDR2 FQNEAQ (reference sequence). The length of the CDR3 is 12 residues. Trimming left V 1 base short and J 6 bases short, with 4 bases between. The CDR3 spells CASSLGAQPQHF. CDR3 sequence (DNA): TGTGCCAGCAGCTTAGGGGCTCAGCCCCAGCATTTT.

The chain is built from TRBV30 and TRBJ2-1; D is uncertain. The CDR3 covers 13 residues. CDR1 is GTSNPN, CDR2 SVGIG, per germline (reference sequence). V dropped 2 bases and J dropped 6 bases, with 11 bases sitting between them. In DNA, the CDR3 is TGTGCCTGGAGTAGATGGCTCGGCAATGAGCAGTTCTTC. This gives the protein CAWSRWLGNEQFF.

The chain employs TRBV7-2 and TRBJ1-1, with 8 bases matching TRBD1. After removal of 2 bases from V and 7 bases from J, the junction contained 6 bases not matched to a gene. CDR1 SGHTA and CDR2 FQGNSA come from the germline V gene. The CDR3 loop spans 14 amino acids. CDR3: CASSLQGARSEAFF. The CDR3 DNA sequence: TGTGCCAGCAGCTTACAGGGGGCGCGTAGTGAAGCTTTCTTT. Full variable domain (rest looked up from reference TRBV7-2 and TRBJ1-1): GAGVSQSPSNKVTEKGKDVELRCDPISGHTALYWYRQSLGQGLEFLIYFQGNSAPDKSGLPSDRFSAERTGGSVSTLTIQRTQQEDSAVYLCASSLQGARSEAFFGQGTRLTVV.

The J gene is TRBJ1-2, the V gene TRBV9, with 11 positions matching TRBD1. The CDR3 has 15 amino acids. Germline-derived CDR1 and CDR2 are SGDLS and YYNGEE. Losses at the gene ends were 0 bases for V and 4 bases for J; bases not matched to a gene: 2. This CDR3 reads CASSVEGQGVYGYTF. The DNA of the CDR3 is TGTGCCAGCAGCGTAGAGGGACAGGGGGTCTATGGCTACACCTTC.

This chain joins TRBV6-5 and TRBJ1-5; 9 nucleotides match TRBD1. V was pared by 6 bases and J by 3 bases, with 6 bases of the junction left unmatched. Germline CDR1 and CDR2: MNHEY and SVGAGI. This CDR3 has 15 amino acids. The CDR3 loop is CASSAGTGINQPQHF. CDR3 coding DNA: TGTGCCAGCAGCGCCGGGACAGGGATCAATCAGCCCCAGCATTTT.

The gene calls are TRBV1 and TRBJ1-2. TRBV1 has pseudogene status. This CDR3 contains 14 residues. In DNA, the CDR3 is TGCACCAGCAGCCAACTTCAAGGTAACTATGGCTACACCTTC. Its translation is CTSSQLQGNYGYTF.

This clone was counted only a few times. The rearrangement links TRBV27 to TRBJ1-3, with unresolved D. V was pared by 6 bases and J by 0 bases, with 12 bases between. The length of the CDR3 is 15 residues. The germline CDR1 and CDR2 sequences are MNHEY and SMNVEV (reference sequence). The CDR3 protein is CASRSDTGSGNTIYF. The CDR3 bases are TGTGCCAGCAGGAGCGACACGGGCTCTGGAAACACCATATATTTT.

This chain connects TRBV3-1 (or the pseudogene TRBV3-2) to TRBJ1-5; D is uncertain. CDR1 and CDR2 from the germline V gene are LGHDT and YNNKEL (reference sequence). CDR3 length equals 14 residues. Trimming pared 1 base from V and 4 bases from J, leaving 8 bases between. DNA for the CDR3: TGTGCCAGCAGCCAAGGAAGGTGGAATCAGCCCCAGCATTTT. Translation: CASSQGRWNQPQHF.

This chain joins TRBV14 and TRBJ2-7, with D possibly being TRBD1 (6 bases). Deletions cut 4 bases from V and 2 bases from J, with 12 bases between. CDR3 length: 14 residues. The germline V gene has CDR1 SGHDN and CDR2 FVKESK. The CDR3 region is CASSPQGPAYEQYF. DNA of the CDR3: TGTGCCAGCAGCCCTCAGGGGCCCGCCTACGAGCAGTACTTC. Variable domain in full (rest from reference TRBV14 and TRBJ2-7): EAGVTQFPSHSVIEKGQTVTLRCDPISGHDNLYWYRRVMGKEIKFLLHFVKESKQDESGMPNNRFLAERTGGTYSTLKVQPAELEDSGVYFCASSPQGPAYEQYFGPGTRLTVT.

V and J are TRBV19 and TRBJ1-1; no reliable D call. The CDR3 totals 12 residues. V was cut by 5 bases and J by 0 bases, with 4 bases left in between. Germline CDR1 reads LNHDA; CDR2 reads SQIVND (reference sequence). In DNA form, the CDR3 reads TGTGCCAGTAGTTTCATGAACACTGAAGCTTTCTTT. Its protein is CASSFMNTEAFF.

V is TRBV7-8 and J is TRBJ2-7, with D possibly matching TRBD1 (6 bases). The CDR3 sequence is 16 residues long. Trimming took off 3 bases at V and 2 bases at J, with 17 bases between the two ends. From germline, CDR1 is SGHVS and CDR2 FQNEAQ. CDR3 sequence (DNA): TGTGCCAGCAGCTTCGGGAAAGGGGGTTCCCCCTACGAGCAGTACTTC. It specifies CASSFGKGGSPYEQYF.

This chain connects TRBV7-8 to TRBJ2-1; TRBD1 matches 7 bases. This CDR3 contains 16 residues. From germline, CDR1 is SGHVS and CDR2 FQNEAQ. Trimming removed 5 bases from V and 0 bases from J; junction bases left unmatched: 7. The CDR3 loop reads CASSLTGVHSYNEQFF. The CDR3 region has the DNA TGTGCCAGCAGCCTCACAGGGGTGCACTCCTACAATGAGCAGTTCTTC.

The rearrangement links TRBV19 to TRBJ2-2; D is ambiguous. This CDR3 region has 11 residues. The germline gives CDR1 LNHDA, CDR2 SQIVND (reference sequence). Deletions cut 7 bases from V and 7 bases from J, with 7 bases between. CDR3 sequence: CASNDGGELFF. The CDR3 DNA reads as TGTGCCAGTAATGATGGCGGGGAGCTGTTTTTT.

This clone was picked up one time. This chain uses TRBV30 with TRBJ2-3; TRBD1 might be the D (5 bases). This CDR3 contains 14 residues. V was trimmed by 4 bases and J by 4 bases, leaving 15 bases between them. Germline V lookup: CDR1 GTSNPN, CDR2 SVGIG (reference sequence). The CDR3, as DNA: TGTGCCTGGATAGTAAGGGGCACGGCAGATACGCAGTATTTT. This translates into CAWIVRGTADTQYF.

The genes are TRBV25-1 and TRBJ1-1, with 7 bases matching TRBD1. Looked up from germline, CDR1 is MGHDK and CDR2 is SYGVNS. Trimming took 10 bases from V and 0 from J; bases not matched to a gene: 17. The CDR3 extends over 17 amino acids. CDR3 coding DNA: TGTGCCACCCAACCTCCCCCCGGACAGGAAATGAACACTGAAGCTTTCTTT. This sequence encodes CATQPPPGQEMNTEAFF.

This chain links TRBV6-2 or TRBV6-3 with TRBJ2-1; TRBD2 matches 11 bases. The V segment lost 6 bases and the J segment 6 bases; nucleotides outside the gene matches: 10. Germline loops: CDR1 MNHEY, CDR2 SVGEGT. This CDR3 is built from 16 residues. As DNA, the CDR3 is TGTGCCAGCAGCACTAGCGGGGGCAATCTACCCAATGAGCAGTTCTTC. Translating gives CASSTSGGNLPNEQFF.